This TCR beta chain was recovered during a study of cytomegalovirus exposure and HLA in healthy donors. Germline V gene data show CDR1 as SGHVS and CDR2 as FQNEAQ. The CDR3 sequence is 15 residues long. The ends were cut back, 1 base at V and 8 bases at J, with 17 bases in the middle. A single count supports this clone. The PCR made use of 60 Vbeta and 13 Jbeta primers. Data came from immunoSEQ multiplex PCR; TCRdb stores just in-frame clones and leaves some out. The sample has approximately 120,000 clones; 80% are singletons. The clonotype originates from a man in his thirties or forties in good health and CMV-seropositive. The sequenced sample was PBMCs. The chain joins TRBV7-8 to TRBJ1-2; possibly TRBD1 for D (5 bases). The CDR3 loop reads CASSLDGRGVGGYTF. The CDR3 coding sequence is TGTGCCAGCAGCTTAGACGGACGGGGGGTCGGCGGCTACACCTTC.